The subject of this entry is one T cell receptor (beta chain). Measured with immunoSEQ multiplex PCR; TCRdb has only the in-frame clones, and not every one. The sample shows under 15,000 clones, roughly 94% of them seen only once. The sample is drawn from a study of control samples from healthy donors and cancer patients. The clonotype originates from a man aged 65 to 85 with head and neck cancer. The sequencing input was PBMCs.

CDR3 residues: CASSSPDTSYEQYF. The CDR3, as DNA: TGCGCCAGCAGCTCCCCCGACACCTCCTACGAGCAGTACTTC. The gene calls are TRBV5-1 and TRBJ2-7; D uncertain. V was pared by 3 bases and J by 0 bases, with 10 bases between. Germline lookup yields CDR1 SGHRS and CDR2 YFSETQ. The CDR3 loop spans 14 amino acids.